This TCR beta chain was captured by sequencing in a study of T cell repertoires in cytomegalovirus infection. TCRdb re-called the reads through MiXCR, storing one row per CDR3 protein. The data hold around 260,000 distinct CDR3 sequences, with approximately 8.3% observed a single time. This clonotype was detected many times. V lost 4 bases and J lost 7; bases outside the gene matches: 7. This CDR3 has 15 amino acids. The germline V gene has CDR1 SGHRS and CDR2 YFSETQ. The sequencing sample was made of PBMCs. This receptor was identified in a human donor in good health (CMV status not recorded). Some clones in this sample may be carry-over from other donors' samples. The chain employs TRBV5-1 and TRBJ2-1; TRBD2 aligns across 11 bases. The CDR3 sequence is CASSQLAGVRNEQFF. The CDR3 bases are TGCGCCAGCAGCCAACTAGCGGGAGTTCGGAATGAGCAGTTCTTC.